Listed here are 32 T cell receptor beta chains from one sample, sequenced in a study of memory CD4+ T cells and cytomegalovirus serostatus. Single viable CD3+CD4+CD8-CD45RO+ cells were sorted as the memory CD4+ T cells. Produced via immunoSEQ multiplex PCR; TCRdb's table is partial and in-frame only. Altogether roughly 45,000 clones are present, over 70% being singletons, with the ten largest covering less than 0.6%. The sequencing input was memory CD4+ T cells from blood. These receptors were collected from an adult in good health and CMV-seronegative.

This chain joins TRBV30 and TRBJ2-5; tentative D call: TRBD1 (6 bases). The CDR3 consists of 13 residues. CDR1 GTSNPN and CDR2 SVGIG come from the germline V gene (reference sequence). The V end was cut by 1 base, the J end by 5 bases, with 11 bases between. The CDR3 DNA reads TGTGCCTGGAGTGGGTACAGGGTCGAGACCCAGTACTTC. Translating it yields CAWSGYRVETQYF.

The CDR3 DNA is TGCAGCGTTGAGGTCGACACCTACGAGCAGTACTTC. It encodes CSVEVDTYEQYF. The chain recombines TRBV29-1 with TRBJ2-7; D remains ambiguous. The germline V gene encodes CDR1 SQVTM and CDR2 ANQGSEA. V dropped 3 bases and J dropped 2 bases, with 8 bases sitting between them. This CDR3 spans 12 amino acids.

The chain recombines TRBV7-2 with TRBJ2-5; D not certain. Germline V gives CDR1 SGHTA, CDR2 FQGNSA. Trimming stripped 3 bases from V and 5 bases from J, with 10 bases between. This CDR3 has 13 amino acids. The DNA for the CDR3 is TGTGCCAGCAGCTTTTACAAAGGGGAGACCCAGTACTTC. Encoded protein: CASSFYKGETQYF.

This clone was seen only a few times. The chain recombines TRBV30 with TRBJ1-1, with TRBD1 identical over 10 bases. This CDR3 spans 15 amino acids. Germline loops: CDR1 GTSNPN, CDR2 SVGIG (reference sequence). After removal of 4 bases from V and 4 bases from J, the junction contained 9 bases not matched to a gene. DNA for the CDR3: TGTGCCTGGACGAATCGAGGGACAGGGGTCACTGAAGCTTTCTTT. It yields the protein CAWTNRGTGVTEAFF.

The chain joins TRBV5-4 to TRBJ1-1, with D unresolved. Germline V gene sequence: CDR1 SGHNT, CDR2 YYREEE (reference sequence). This CDR3 is built from 17 residues. V lost 4 bases and J 1 base, leaving 20 bases between the germline ends. The CDR3: CASSPVSGPAQNTEAFF. The CDR3 nucleotides are TGTGCCAGCAGCCCCGTGTCAGGCCCGGCTCAGAACACTGAAGCTTTCTTT.

This clone was seen just once. The chain couples TRBV5-1 to TRBJ2-1, with D possibly being TRBD1 (5 bases). Germline V gene lookup returns CDR1 SGHRS and CDR2 YFSETQ. The CDR3 spans 14 residues. Trimming removed 3 bases at V and 5 bases at J, with 12 bases between. The CDR3 nucleotides read TGCGCCAGCAGCTCGAGGATCAGGGACAATGAGCAGTTCTTC. Residues: CASSSRIRDNEQFF.

This chain connects TRBV10-1 to TRBJ2-1; 7 bases agree with TRBD1. The germline gives CDR1 WNHNN, CDR2 SYGVQD (reference sequence). The ends lost 10 bases at V and 0 bases at J; junction bases unmatched: 6. The CDR3 has 14 residues. CDR3 nucleotide sequence: TGCGCCAACCAACAGGGGAACTCCTACAATGAGCAGTTCTTC. It is translated as CANQQGNSYNEQFF.

This clone was observed a few times. An end of the junction differs from the germline gene, which may be a read error. The rearrangement joins TRBV7-7 to TRBJ1-1, with D unresolved. CDR1 is SSHAT and CDR2 is FNYEAQ in the germline V gene (reference sequence). The CDR3 spans 14 residues. In nucleotides, the CDR3 is TGTGCTAGCAGCTTACATCCCGTGAACACTGAAGCTTTCTTT. It yields the protein CASSLHPVNTEAFF.

This clone was observed once. The rearrangement uses TRBV11-2 and TRBJ1-5; 11 nucleotides match TRBD1. V lost 1 base and J lost 6; bases outside the gene matches: 2. The CDR3 covers 15 residues. CDR1 and CDR2 (germline): SGHAT, FQNNGV. The CDR3 sequence: CASSLGDRGAQPQHF. CDR3 sequence (DNA): TGTGCCAGCAGCTTAGGGGACAGGGGGGCTCAGCCCCAGCATTTT.

The rearrangement joins TRBV23-1 to TRBJ1-1; no clear D gene. TRBV23-1 is an open reading frame whose function is uncertain. CDR3 length: 10 residues. Between the trimmed V and J ends, which lost 1 base and 7 bases, there was a span of 1 base. For the CDR3, the DNA is TGCGCCAGCAGTCAATTTGAAGCTTTCTTT. This translates into CASSQFEAFF.

V and J are TRBV19 and TRBJ1-6; TRBD1 matches at 7 bases. Germline V gene sequence: CDR1 LNHDA, CDR2 SQIVND (reference sequence). This CDR3 has 15 residues. The V gene end was trimmed by 6 bases and the J gene end by 9 bases; junction bases not matched to a gene: 11. The CDR3 DNA sequence: TGTGCCAGTAGGGTCGACAGGGCCGTGACTTCACCCCTCCACTTT. It specifies CASRVDRAVTSPLHF. Full variable domain (remainder filled in from reference TRBV19 and TRBJ1-6): DGGITQSPKYLFRKEGQNVTLSCEQNLNHDAMYWYRQDPGQGLRLIYYSQIVNDFQKGDIAEGYSVSREKKESFPLTVTSAQKNPTAFYLCASRVDRAVTSPLHFGNGTRLTVT.

This clone was seen a single time. The chain links TRBV19 to TRBJ2-1, with 8 nucleotides matching TRBD1. CDR3 length: 18 residues. Germline V gives CDR1 LNHDA, CDR2 SQIVND (reference sequence). The junction had 18 bases not matched to a gene; V was cut back by 7 bases and J by 4 bases. DNA of the CDR3: TGTGCCAGTACCATGAGTAAGGGTTACAGGGGGAAGTACAATGAGCAGTTCTTC. Protein: CASTMSKGYRGKYNEQFF.

The chain recombines TRBV5-1 with TRBJ1-1; D gene unclear. The germline CDR1 and CDR2 sequences are SGHRS and YFSETQ. The CDR3 is 14 residues long. The V end was cut by 2 bases, the J end by 3 bases, with 11 bases between. The CDR3 nucleotides are TGCGCCAGCAGCTTACGGGTGGGTTACACTGAAGCTTTCTTT. Translated, it gives CASSLRVGYTEAFF.

J is TRBJ2-3 and V is TRBV5-4, with D perhaps TRBD1 (5 bases). Germline CDR1 reads SGHNT; CDR2 reads YYREEE (reference sequence). This CDR3 is built from 14 residues. With 1 base removed from V and 7 bases from J, the gap between germline ends came to 13 bases. The CDR3 bases are TGTGCCAGCAGCTTGCAGGGTTCTACAAATACGCAGTATTTT. Encoded protein: CASSLQGSTNTQYF.

This chain joins TRBV5-1 and TRBJ2-3, with 10 bases that match TRBD1. With 2 bases clipped from V and 5 bases from J, the junction kept 8 bases outside the gene matches. This CDR3 is 16 amino acids long. CDR1 is SGHRS and CDR2 is YFSETQ in the germline V gene. In DNA form, the CDR3 reads TGCGCCAGCAGCTTCAATGGACAGGGGGTTTTAGATACGCAGTATTTT. This codes for CASSFNGQGVLDTQYF.

The chain is built from TRBV7-2 and TRBJ2-1; perhaps D is TRBD1 or TRBD2 (5 bases each). The CDR3 length is 12 residues. Germline V lookup: CDR1 SGHTA, CDR2 FQGNSA. V was trimmed by 6 bases and J by 6 bases, leaving 9 bases between them. CDR3 DNA sequence: TGTGCCAGCAGGGGACGACTCAATGAGCAGTTCTTC. Translating gives CASRGRLNEQFF.

This clone appeared a single time. The chain is built from TRBV5-1 and TRBJ2-1; maybe TRBD1 (5 bases). The V end lost 4 bases, the J end lost 5 bases, and 19 bases lay between the germline ends. Germline CDR1 reads SGHRS; CDR2 reads YFSETQ. This CDR3 is 16 amino acids long. DNA for the CDR3: TGCGCCAGCAGCCCCTGGCGCCAGGGAATCGACAATGAGCAGTTCTTC. Protein sequence: CASSPWRQGIDNEQFF.

This chain connects TRBV6-1 to TRBJ1-2; TRBD1 matches 8 bases. CDR1 and CDR2 (germline): MNHNS, SASEGT. The CDR3 runs 14 residues. V shed 4 bases and J 2 bases; nucleotides not matched to a gene: 3. CDR3 DNA sequence: TGTGCCAGCAGTGTTGACAGGGGAAACTATGGCTACACCTTC. Amino acid sequence: CASSVDRGNYGYTF.

In its sample, this clone was seen a few times. The chain combines TRBV7-6 with TRBJ1-2; D is unclear. Germline assignment: CDR1 SGHVS and CDR2 FNYEAQ. Trimming removed 4 bases from V and 8 bases from J, with 14 bases in between. The CDR3 contains 13 residues. The CDR3 DNA sequence: TGTGCCAGCAGCTCGGACCGGTTTAGGGGCTACACCTTC. Amino acids: CASSSDRFRGYTF.

This chain links TRBV29-1 with TRBJ2-7, with 8 bases lining up with TRBD1. This CDR3 has 13 amino acids. After removal of 6 bases from V and 3 bases from J, the junction contained 7 bases not matched to a gene. The V gene's germline CDR1 is SQVTM and CDR2 ANQGSEA. The CDR3 DNA reads TGCAGCGTGTCCGGTGGGACAGGCTACGAGCAGTACTTC. It encodes CSVSGGTGYEQYF.

This clone was detected only once. The rearrangement links TRBV27 to TRBJ1-5; no reliable D call. The germline V gene has CDR1 MNHEY and CDR2 SMNVEV (reference sequence). The length of the CDR3 is 15 residues. V gave up 6 bases and J gave up 1 base, with 13 bases separating them. The CDR3 reads CASRPIRGSNQPQHF. CDR3 sequence (DNA): TGTGCCAGCAGACCTATTCGCGGGAGCAATCAGCCCCAGCATTTT.

The chain carries TRBV10-3 and TRBJ1-3; TRBD1 might be the D (6 bases). In germline, CDR1 is ENHRY, CDR2 SYGVKD. CDR3 length: 11 amino acids. The chain's CDR3 is CATGMGNTIYF. CDR3 nucleotides: TGTGCTACAGGGATGGGAAACACCATATATTTT.

This rearrangement joins TRBV2 to TRBJ1-5; TRBD1 is a possible D gene (6 bases). The V gene's germline CDR1 is SNHLY and CDR2 FYNNEI. This CDR3 region has 15 residues. With 6 bases removed from V and 3 bases from J, the gap between germline ends came to 15 bases. The CDR3 spells CASRDTGLDNQPQHF. In DNA form, the CDR3 reads TGTGCCAGCAGGGATACAGGGTTGGACAATCAGCCCCAGCATTTT. Together with reference TRBV2 and TRBJ1-5, the CDR3 gives the full variable domain: EPEVTQTPSHQVTQMGQEVILRCVPISNHLYFYWYRQILGQKVEFLVSFYNNEISEKSEIFDDQFSVERPDGSNFTLKIRSTKLEDSAMYFCASRDTGLDNQPQHFGDGTRLSIL.

This chain joins TRBV5-1 and TRBJ2-3, with D possibly TRBD1 on 6 matching bases. The CDR3 runs 16 residues. Germline CDR1 SGHRS, CDR2 YFSETQ. The V gene lost 2 bases and the J gene lost 3 bases, with 16 bases spanning the gap. In nucleotides, the CDR3 is TGCGCCAGCAGCTTAATCGGGCGGCAGGGGACAGATACGCAGTATTTT. This codes for CASSLIGRQGTDTQYF.

The genes are TRBV18 and TRBJ2-3, with D unclear. Between the trimmed V and J ends, which lost 3 bases and 0 bases, there was a span of 10 bases. The CDR3 is made up of 15 amino acids. CDR1 is KGHSH, CDR2 LQKENI, per germline. The CDR3 DNA reads TGTGCCAGCTCACCTCCCCCACCTAGCACAGATACGCAGTATTTT. The encoded protein is CASSPPPPSTDTQYF.

The gene calls are TRBV5-4 and TRBJ1-1; D gene uncertain. CDR1 and CDR2 from the germline V gene are SGHNT and YYREEE (reference sequence). V lost 2 bases and J 1 base, leaving 6 bases between the germline ends. The CDR3 is made up of 13 amino acids. The CDR3 DNA follows: TGTGCCAGCAGCTTTGACCCGAACACTGAAGCTTTCTTT. Residues: CASSFDPNTEAFF.

The chain has TRBV5-1 and TRBJ1-5; D perhaps matches TRBD1 (6 bases). The CDR3 covers 14 residues. The V end was cut by 0 bases, the J end by 6 bases, with 10 bases between. Germline V gives CDR1 SGHRS, CDR2 YFSETQ. In nucleotides, the CDR3 is TGCGCCAGCAGCTTGGAGGGGGGAAGTCAGCCCCAGCATTTT. Translating gives CASSLEGGSQPQHF.

The chain has TRBV4-2 and TRBJ1-1; D gene uncertain. CDR3 size: 15 residues. Germline V gene lookup returns CDR1 LGHNA and CDR2 YNFKEQ. Deletions cut 0 bases from V and 6 bases from J, with 14 bases between. The CDR3 sequence: CASSQDWPRNAEAFF. The DNA for the CDR3 is TGTGCCAGCAGCCAAGATTGGCCACGAAACGCTGAAGCTTTCTTT.

The chain couples TRBV6-5 to TRBJ1-2; D might be TRBD1 (5 bases). This CDR3 spans 14 amino acids. Germline V gene data show CDR1 as MNHEY and CDR2 as SVGAGI. The germline V and J ends were trimmed by 2 bases and 8 bases, with 15 bases remaining between them. The CDR3 protein is CASSYGTAEVGYTF. CDR3 bases: TGTGCCAGCAGTTACGGGACTGCCGAAGTCGGCTACACCTTC.

The rearrangement uses TRBV15 and TRBJ2-5; the match to TRBD2 covers 8 bases. This CDR3 comprises 17 residues. Germline V gives CDR1 LNHNV, CDR2 YYDKDF (reference sequence). The J segment lost 1 base and the V segment lost 1 base, leaving 8 bases of the junction unmatched. CDR3 DNA: TGTGCCACCAGCAGAGTTCCCGGGGGGGCCACCCAAGAGACCCAGTACTTC. Its protein is CATSRVPGGATQETQYF.

The rearrangement links TRBV5-6 to TRBJ2-5; 9 bases match TRBD1. The CDR3 loop spans 16 amino acids. V dropped 4 bases and J dropped 2; count of bases not matched to a gene: 9. Germline CDR1 reads SGHDT; CDR2 reads YYEEEE. CDR3 loop: CASSASGTGSQETQYF. The CDR3 bases are TGTGCCAGCAGCGCGTCCGGGACAGGGTCGCAAGAGACCCAGTACTTC.

This chain connects TRBV6-6 to TRBJ1-4, with D possibly being TRBD1 (6 bases). Germline-derived CDR1 and CDR2 are MNHNY and SVGAGI (reference sequence). The CDR3 sequence is 14 residues long. The V end was cut by 7 bases, the J end by 7 bases, with 16 bases between. In DNA, the CDR3 is TGTGCCAGCAAAAGAGCCGGGACAAGTGAAAAACTGTTTTTT. Protein product: CASKRAGTSEKLFF.